The clone carrying this TCR beta chain was seen a few times. The entry originates in a study of response to subunit inactivated influenza vaccine. The CDR3 has 15 residues. Germline CDR1 reads ENHRY; CDR2 reads SYGVKD. Between the trimmed V and J ends, which lost 10 bases and 5 bases, there was a span of 23 bases. A single record per CDR3 protein comes from TCRdb applying MiXCR to the RT-PCR reads. This table has around 570,000 distinct CDR3 sequences, 11% appearing once. This same sample was also taken into another study, of T cells expressing NK-cell markers. Per that paper: Researchers built TCR beta cDNA using 5'RACE template switching with UMIs. Underlying the TCR beta repertoires were sorted CD3+CD56+NKG2C+, CD3+CD56+NKG2C- and CD3+CD56-NKG2C+ T cells.

Sequences were derived from PBMCs from blood, sampled on the day of vaccination. The sequence derives from a man aged 50 or older who received an inactivated influenza vaccine. The rearrangement uses TRBV10-3 and TRBJ1-1, with D tentatively TRBD1 (6 bases). The CDR3 coding sequence is TGTGCCACCATGACAGCACAGGGAGGAGGAACTGAAGCTTTCTTT. Protein sequence: CATMTAQGGGTEAFF.